The 19 T cell receptor beta chains reported below all come from one sample, sequenced in a study of blood T cell repertoires in COVID-19. Measured with immunoSEQ multiplex PCR; TCRdb has only the in-frame clones, and not every one. The sample contains 150,000 to 200,000 clones, roughly four fifths of which appear only once. Specimen: peripheral blood. Receptors were obtained from a man aged 60-69 years with active or convalescent COVID-19.

The chain carries TRBV5-1 and TRBJ1-4; the match to TRBD1 covers 7 bases. The CDR3 loop spans 13 amino acids. Germline trimming cut 7 bases from V and 7 bases from J; bases unmatched to any gene: 7. Germline loops: CDR1 SGHRS, CDR2 YFSETQ. This chain's CDR3 is CASSGQQTEKLFF. For the CDR3, the DNA is TGCGCCAGCTCGGGACAGCAGACTGAAAAACTGTTTTTT.

The chain combines TRBV24-1 with TRBJ2-2; the match to TRBD1 covers 9 bases. Germline CDR1 is KGHDR and CDR2 is SFDVKD. This CDR3 comprises 16 residues. V gave up 4 bases and J gave up 3 bases; unmatched junction bases: 5. The chain's CDR3 is CATSERDRGDTGELFF. The DNA of the CDR3 is TGTGCCACCAGTGAGCGCGACAGGGGGGACACCGGGGAGCTGTTTTTT.

The chain recombines TRBV7-8 with TRBJ2-1; 7 nucleotides match TRBD1. V shed 4 bases, J shed 0 bases, and the junction held 3 bases outside the gene matches. The CDR3 is 15 amino acids. Germline V lookup: CDR1 SGHVS, CDR2 FQNEAQ. CDR3: CASSSAGGSYNEQFF. The CDR3 bases are TGTGCCAGCAGCTCCGCAGGGGGCTCCTACAATGAGCAGTTCTTC. Full variable domain (remainder filled in from reference TRBV7-8 and TRBJ2-1): GAGVSQSPRYKVAKRGQDVALRCDPISGHVSLFWYQQALGQGPEFLTYFQNEAQLDKSGLPSDRFFAERPEGSVSTLKIQRTQQEDSAVYLCASSSAGGSYNEQFFGPGTRLTVL.

The chain uses TRBV5-8 and TRBJ1-6, with 9 bases aligning to TRBD1. The germline V gene has CDR1 SGHTS and CDR2 YDEGEE. V was pared by 0 bases and J by 9 bases, with 10 bases of the junction left unmatched. The CDR3 loop spans 17 amino acids. The CDR3 DNA sequence: TGTGCCAGCAGCTTGGAGGAGGGGACAGGGAGGAGTTCACCCCTCCACTTT. Translation gives CASSLEEGTGRSSPLHF.

The chain recombines TRBV28 with TRBJ2-5; D may be TRBD1 (6 bases). The CDR3 extends over 14 amino acids. Per germline, CDR1 MDHEN and CDR2 SYDVKM. The V and J ends lost 6 bases and 1 base respectively, with 12 bases between them. The CDR3, as DNA: TGTGCCAGCAGAGCCGGGACAACCCAAGAGACCCAGTACTTC. It codes for CASRAGTTQETQYF.

J is TRBJ2-1 and V is TRBV7-2; 8 bases are shared with TRBD2. The CDR3 spans 16 residues. CDR1 is SGHTA, CDR2 FQGNSA, per germline. The V and J ends lost 5 bases and 1 base, in that order; junction bases with no gene match: 7. The CDR3 DNA reads TGTGCCAGCAGCCTTAGGACGGGAGGGTCCTACAATGAGCAGTTCTTC. Protein sequence: CASSLRTGGSYNEQFF.

The chain combines TRBV28 with TRBJ1-2; TRBD1 matches 7 bases. Germline CDR1 MDHEN, CDR2 SYDVKM. CDR3 length: 15 amino acids. V was clipped by 7 bases and J by 7 bases; unmatched bases: 15. CDR3 loop: CASTGSLQGSVGYTF. In nucleotides, the CDR3 is TGTGCCAGCACTGGAAGTTTACAGGGGAGCGTTGGCTACACCTTC.

V and J are TRBV9 and TRBJ2-7; 10 bases agree with TRBD1. This CDR3 is 15 amino acids long. The germline gives CDR1 SGDLS, CDR2 YYNGEE. J was trimmed by 1 base and V by 0 bases; bases with no gene match: 1. CDR3: CASSVGGQGSYEQYF. The CDR3 bases are TGTGCCAGCAGCGTAGGGGGACAGGGGTCCTACGAGCAGTACTTC.

The rearrangement uses TRBV6-2 or TRBV6-3 and TRBJ2-1; tentative D call: TRBD2 (6 bases). Trimming shortened V by 2 bases and J by 7 bases, and 12 bases separated the two germline ends. CDR3 size: 14 residues. Germline V CDR1 and CDR2: MNHEY, SVGEGT. CDR3 region: CASSYPVTSNEQFF. In DNA, the CDR3 is TGTGCCAGCAGTTACCCCGTGACTAGTAATGAGCAGTTCTTC.

The chain is built from TRBV7-6 and TRBJ2-5; D may be TRBD2 (6 bases). Looked up from germline, CDR1 is SGHVS and CDR2 is FNYEAQ. This CDR3 is 15 amino acids long. V dropped 7 bases and J dropped 5 bases, with 20 bases sitting between them. The CDR3 DNA reads TGTGCCAGCACCAACTGGGGCCAGGGAGGCGAGACCCAGTACTTC. This encodes CASTNWGQGGETQYF.

This rearrangement joins TRBV2 to TRBJ1-5, with a possible D match to TRBD1 (5 bases). The germline CDR1 and CDR2 sequences are SNHLY and FYNNEI. Trimming took off 7 bases at V and 4 bases at J, with 11 bases between the two ends. The CDR3 extends over 13 amino acids. The CDR3 DNA reads TGTGCCAGCACGAGTGGGGCTAATCAGCCCCAGCATTTT. This gives the protein CASTSGANQPQHF.

V gene TRBV6-5 combines with J gene TRBJ1-6; D not certain. In germline, CDR1 is MNHEY, CDR2 SVGAGI. This CDR3 contains 16 residues. Trimming left V 0 bases short and J 4 bases short, with 10 bases between. CDR3 nucleotides: TGTGCCAGCAGTTACTCGATAACAGCTTATAATTCACCCCTCCACTTT. Translated, it gives CASSYSITAYNSPLHF.

This chain connects TRBV12-3 or TRBV12-4 to TRBJ1-1; 8 nucleotides agree with TRBD1. The CDR3 loop spans 12 amino acids. With 8 bases clipped from V and 11 bases from J, the junction kept 10 bases outside the gene matches. The CDR3 region is CASHKSDRVAFF. The CDR3 bases are TGTGCCAGCCACAAATCGGACAGGGTGGCTTTCTTT.

The gene calls are TRBV14 and TRBJ2-1, with D uncertain. This CDR3 comprises 14 residues. Trimming shortened V by 1 base and J by 4 bases, and 8 bases separated the two germline ends. Germline CDR1 is SGHDN and CDR2 is FVKESK. CDR3 nucleotide sequence: TGTGCCAGCAGCCAAGTCGACTTTTACAATGAGCAGTTCTTC. Residues: CASSQVDFYNEQFF.

The chain recombines TRBV2 with TRBJ2-3, with 12 nucleotides matching TRBD2. The CDR3 is 15 amino acids. The V and J ends lost 7 bases and 3 bases, in that order; junction bases with no gene match: 5. Germline values: CDR1 SNHLY, CDR2 FYNNEI. CDR3 bases: TGTGCCAGCATTCTAGCGGGGGGGAGGACAGATACGCAGTATTTT. Its translation is CASILAGGRTDTQYF.

This clone was observed a few times. The chain combines TRBV6-5 with TRBJ1-1; the match to TRBD1 covers 8 bases. Trimming at V came to 8 bases and at J to 4 bases, leaving 3 bases not matched to a gene. Germline V CDR1 and CDR2: MNHEY, SVGAGI. The CDR3 covers 12 residues. CDR3 bases: TGTGCCAGCTACAGGGGGGCCACTGAAGCTTTCTTT. This translates into CASYRGATEAFF.

The sample holds one count of this clone. The CDR3 region is CSVAGSMNTGELFF. Written as DNA, the CDR3 is TGCAGCGTTGCGGGGTCGATGAACACCGGGGAGCTGTTTTTT. The gene calls are TRBV29-1 and TRBJ2-2; TRBD2 might be the D (5 bases). The CDR3 is 14 residues long. Germline CDR1 SQVTM, CDR2 ANQGSEA. V gave up 4 bases and J gave up 1 base, with 10 bases separating them.

Comment on this clone: At one end, the junction sequence differs from germline, possibly due to a read error. The chain joins TRBV12-3 or TRBV12-4 to TRBJ1-4; maybe TRBD1 (6 bases). CDR3 length equals 12 residues. The chain's CDR3 is CASSLVQGLAIF. The DNA of the CDR3 is TGTGCCAGCAGTTTGGTTCAGGGGCTAGCAATTTTT.

The chain links TRBV7-8 to TRBJ1-2; TRBD1 is a possible D gene (5 bases). Trimming removed 1 base from V and 5 bases from J, with 14 bases in between. The germline V gene encodes CDR1 SGHVS and CDR2 FQNEAQ. There are 15 residues in the CDR3. The CDR3 nucleotides are TGTGCCAGCAGCTTAGATGGCAGGGTGAGATATGGCTACACCTTC. Translation gives CASSLDGRVRYGYTF. Drawing the rest from reference TRBV7-8 and TRBJ1-2, the complete variable domain is GAGVSQSPRYKVAKRGQDVALRCDPISGHVSLFWYQQALGQGPEFLTYFQNEAQLDKSGLPSDRFFAERPEGSVSTLKIQRTQQEDSAVYLCASSLDGRVRYGYTFGSGTRLTVV.